The rows below give T cell receptor beta chains drawn from one sample of a study of cytomegalovirus exposure and HLA in healthy donors. Method: immunoSEQ multiplex PCR; TCRdb's copy keeps in-frame clones and lacks some. The table records 200,000 to 250,000 clones, 81% of them present only once. The sequenced material came from PBMCs. The receptor source for this set is a woman between 55 and 75 years old in good health and CMV-seropositive. Both conserved end residues are part of each CDR3. Clone size, where shown, is once, few, many, or a class for clones that have expanded.

TRBV18 . CASSLTSGRSTDTQYF
TRBV5-4 . CASSSPPPGPYGYTF
TRBV6-1 . CASTETRMNTEAFF
TRBV4-2 . CASSDNLRWRGLREGNTIYF
TRBV28 . CASSTGDIGYTF
TRBV18 . CASSPTTGTRQETQYF
TRBV5-1 . CASSFSGTEETQYF
TRBV20-1 few CSALEEGYTF
TRBV9 . CASSVGAGGSYEQYF
TRBV6-1 . CASSQKPERTEAFF
TRBV29-1 . CSVGSGLNQPQHF
TRBV5-1 . CASSLRGGTEAFF
TRBV10-3 . CAIRPSGASDNEQFF
TRBV2 . CASSPDMNTEAFF
TRBV5-1 . CASSSGQETQYF
TRBV6-1 . CASRDREWANEKLFF
TRBV7-2 . CASTDRVRETQYF
TRBV6-1 . CASSEERAGAEKLFF